This T cell receptor (beta chain) was sequenced during a study of blood T cell repertoires in COVID-19. CDR3 length: 13 residues. Trimming removed 3 bases at V and 3 bases at J, with 9 bases between. Per germline, CDR1 SGHNT and CDR2 YYREEE (reference sequence). Here immunoSEQ multiplex PCR was the method, and the copy in TCRdb shows in-frame clones only, minus some. The data show under 95,000 clones, approximately 90% seen once. The source material was peripheral blood. The clonotype originates from a woman aged 45 to 65 with acute or convalescent COVID-19. V is TRBV5-4 and J is TRBJ1-2; the D gene is possibly TRBD1 (6 bases). The CDR3 DNA reads TGTGCCAGCAGCTCAGGACAGCACTATGGCTACACCTTC. This translates into CASSSGQHYGYTF. Together with reference TRBV5-4 and TRBJ1-2, the CDR3 gives the full variable domain: ETGVTQSPTHLIKTRGQQVTLRCSSQSGHNTVSWYQQALGQGPQFIFQYYREEENGRGNFPPRFSGLQFPNYSSELNVNALELDDSALYLCASSSGQHYGYTFGSGTRLTVV.